A single sample gave rise to the 25 T cell receptor beta chains below, sequenced in a study of identical twins. MiXCR, applied by TCRdb to the 5' RACE reads, yields one record per CDR3 protein. The sample holds 1.5 million to 2 million distinct CDR3 sequences, about 32% seen once. The source material was cord blood. These receptors were collected from a newborn girl in good health.

This clonotype was seen a handful of times. This chain connects TRBV7-6 to TRBJ2-3; D is perhaps TRBD2 (5 bases). Germline V gene sequence: CDR1 SGHVS, CDR2 FNYEAQ. The CDR3 runs to 17 residues. Deletions cut 5 bases from V and 0 bases from J, with 18 bases between. CDR3 nucleotides: TGTGCCAGCAGCCTAATCCGAACCCGGACTAGCACAGATACGCAGTATTTT. Amino acid sequence: CASSLIRTRTSTDTQYF.

The V and J genes are TRBV27 and TRBJ2-1, with 9 bases lining up with TRBD1. Germline V gene lookup returns CDR1 MNHEY and CDR2 SMNVEV (reference sequence). With 2 bases clipped from V and 9 bases from J, the junction kept 8 bases outside the gene matches. CDR3 length equals 15 residues. CDR3 sequence (DNA): TGTGCCAGCAGTTTAGAAGGACAGGGGATCGGTGAGCAGTTCTTC. Amino acids: CASSLEGQGIGEQFF.

The chain is built from TRBV7-2 and TRBJ1-1; TRBD1 aligns across 10 bases. The V gene's germline CDR1 is SGHTA and CDR2 FQGNSA. Losses at the gene ends were 6 bases for V and 7 bases for J; bases not matched to a gene: 11. The CDR3 is made up of 15 amino acids. CDR3 sequence: CASSQNPTGGLEAFF. In DNA form, the CDR3 reads TGTGCCAGCAGTCAAAACCCGACAGGGGGCCTTGAAGCTTTCTTT.

V gene TRBV5-4 combines with J gene TRBJ2-1; TRBD2 matches 11 bases. The CDR3 consists of 19 residues. J was trimmed by 6 bases and V by 0 bases; bases with no gene match: 14. Germline values: CDR1 SGHNT, CDR2 YYREEE (reference sequence). The CDR3: CASSLEVPRLAGPFNEQFF. In nucleotides, the CDR3 is TGTGCCAGCAGCTTGGAAGTACCGAGACTAGCGGGACCCTTCAATGAGCAGTTCTTC.

J is TRBJ2-5 and V is TRBV3-1; 8 bases map to TRBD2. Trimming at V came to 2 bases and at J to 11 bases, leaving 10 bases not matched to a gene. Germline values: CDR1 LGHDT, CDR2 YNNKEL (reference sequence). This CDR3 contains 14 residues. This CDR3 is CASSQSGGLNEQYF. CDR3 DNA sequence: TGTGCCAGCAGCCAAAGCGGGGGTTTGAATGAGCAGTACTTC.

For the CDR3, the DNA is TGTGCCAGCAGCGTCGGACTAGCGGGAGGGCCGACAGATACGCAGTATTTT. This encodes CASSVGLAGGPTDTQYF. The chain couples TRBV7-9 to TRBJ2-3; 15 bases match TRBD2. Germline V gene lookup returns CDR1 SEHNR and CDR2 FQNEAQ (reference sequence). This CDR3 contains 17 residues. J gave up 3 bases and V 5 bases, and 6 bases lay outside the gene matches.

There are a few counts of this clonotype. The chain has TRBV10-2 and TRBJ2-7, with 12 bases lining up with TRBD2. This CDR3 comprises 18 residues. Germline V lookup: CDR1 WSHSY, CDR2 SAAADI. Germline trimming cut 3 bases from V and 3 bases from J; bases unmatched to any gene: 12. The CDR3 reads CASSDPSGTSGPIYEQYF. For the CDR3, the DNA is TGCGCCAGCAGTGATCCATCCGGGACTAGCGGGCCCATCTACGAGCAGTACTTC.

The rearrangement uses TRBV5-1 and TRBJ2-7, with a possible D match to TRBD2 (5 bases). The CDR3 sequence is 14 residues long. Trimming removed 4 bases from V and 7 bases from J, with 18 bases in between. Germline assignment: CDR1 SGHRS and CDR2 YFSETQ. The DNA of the CDR3 is TGCGCCAGCAGCCCCCAGCGGACCTACAATGAGCAGTACTTC. It encodes CASSPQRTYNEQYF.

The CDR3 loop is CASSPRTSDRNEQYF. DNA of the CDR3: TGTGCCAGCAGCCCGCGGACTAGCGACAGGAACGAGCAGTACTTC. The V and J genes are TRBV7-9 and TRBJ2-7, with TRBD2 identical over 9 bases. The junction had 10 bases not matched to a gene; V was cut back by 5 bases and J by 5 bases. The CDR3 spans 15 residues. Germline loops: CDR1 SEHNR, CDR2 FQNEAQ (reference sequence).

In DNA, the CDR3 is TGTGCCAGCAGTTTGCGGCAGGTACTCACAGATACGCAGTATTTT. Translating it yields CASSLRQVLTDTQYF. J is TRBJ2-3 and V is TRBV12-3 or TRBV12-4; no clear D. There are 15 residues in the CDR3. Deletions cut 3 bases from V and 2 bases from J, with 12 bases between.

This clonotype was observed a single time. The chain links TRBV20-1 to TRBJ2-1, with TRBD2 identical over 12 bases. Looked up from germline, CDR1 is DFQATT and CDR2 is SNEGSKA (reference sequence). With 5 bases clipped from V and 12 bases from J, the junction kept 17 bases outside the gene matches. CDR3 size: 16 residues. This CDR3 reads CSARSPLGLAGGVQFF. Here the CDR3 DNA reads TGCAGTGCTCGATCACCCCTGGGGCTAGCGGGAGGGGTGCAGTTCTTC.

The chain recombines TRBV28 with TRBJ2-1; D might be TRBD1 (7 bases). The germline V gene encodes CDR1 MDHEN and CDR2 SYDVKM. V was clipped by 7 bases and J by 10 bases, with 14 bases between them. The CDR3 has 12 amino acids. The CDR3 bases are TGTGCCAGCAATACAGGGGAGGAAGAGCAGTTCTTC. Protein: CASNTGEEEQFF.

This clonotype was detected only a few times. The junction shows a germline mismatch at one end, possibly a read error. J is TRBJ2-7 and V is TRBV11-2, with 9 positions matching TRBD1. The CDR3 covers 15 residues. The germline V gene has CDR1 SGHAT and CDR2 FQNNGV. The CDR3 DNA sequence: TGTGCCGGCAGCTTAGTGGACAGGGGACCCTACGAGCAGTACTTC. Its protein product is CAGSLVDRGPYEQYF.

V and J are TRBV4-1 and TRBJ2-2; 11 bases are shared with TRBD2. There are 16 residues in the CDR3. V trimming: 2 bases; J trimming: 5 bases; junction bases outside the gene matches: 4. CDR1 and CDR2 from the germline V gene are MGHRA and YSYEKL. As DNA, the CDR3 is TGCGCCAGCAGCCAATTTCGGACTAGCGGGACCGGGGAGCTGTTTTTT. It yields the protein CASSQFRTSGTGELFF.

The sample holds a few counts of this clonotype. CDR3 sequence (DNA): TGTGCCAGCTCATTGCAACTAGGGCAAGTTTATGAGCAGTACTTC. This translates into CASSLQLGQVYEQYF. This chain uses TRBV18 with TRBJ2-4, with a weak D call TRBD2 (5 bases). Germline V CDR1 and CDR2: KGHSH, LQKENI. V lost 5 bases to trimming and J lost 13 bases, with 24 bases between them. This CDR3 contains 15 residues.

The sample holds a few counts of this clonotype. The rearrangement links TRBV28 to TRBJ2-7; no reliable D call. CDR3 size: 14 residues. V was clipped by 3 bases and J by 3 bases, with 12 bases between them. Germline lookup yields CDR1 MDHEN and CDR2 SYDVKM. The CDR3 DNA sequence: TGTGCCAGCAGTTTGCACTGGTTAAGCTACGAGCAGTACTTC. This gives the protein CASSLHWLSYEQYF.

This chain links TRBV29-1 with TRBJ2-7; 13 bases align to TRBD2. The length of the CDR3 is 14 residues. Trimming removed 6 bases from V and 3 bases from J; junction bases left unmatched: 5. Germline CDR1 reads SQVTM; CDR2 reads ANQGSEA. CDR3 DNA sequence: TGCAGCGTCCTTACTAGCGGGAGGGACTACGAGCAGTACTTC. Its translation: CSVLTSGRDYEQYF.

Turning to this clonotype: With a much larger clone just one base away, this may be a read error. The chain couples TRBV28 to TRBJ2-6; no firm D call. Germline V gene sequence: CDR1 MDHEN, CDR2 SYDVKM. CDR3 length equals 15 residues. CDR3 coding DNA: TGTACCAGCAGTTTAGTCGGTCCCGGGGCCAACGTCCTGACTTTC. Residues: CTSSLVGPGANVLTF. Together with reference TRBV28 and TRBJ2-6, the CDR3 gives the full variable domain: DVKVTQSSRYLVKRTGEKVFLECVQDMDHENMFWYRQDPGLGLRLIYFSYDVKMKEKGDIPEGYSVSREKKERFSLILESASTNQTSMYLCTSSLVGPGANVLTFGAGSRLTVL.

This chain uses TRBV20-1 with TRBJ1-2, with D uncertain. Germline lookup yields CDR1 DFQATT and CDR2 SNEGSKA (reference sequence). The CDR3 loop spans 12 amino acids. V was shortened by 8 bases and J by 2 bases, with 12 bases between the two germline ends. The CDR3 DNA sequence: TGCAGTTCATCGGGCCGGAACTATGGCTACACCTTC. Protein: CSSSGRNYGYTF.

Details on this clonotype: One end of the junction is discordant with germline, which a read error may explain. The CDR3 DNA is TGTGCCAGCAGGGAAGCGATCAGTTCCTACAATGAGCAGTTCTTC. Protein sequence: CASREAISSYNEQFF. The gene calls are TRBV6-1 and TRBJ2-1, with D unresolved. The CDR3 has 15 residues. CDR1 MNHNS and CDR2 SASEGT come from the germline V gene.

This clonotype was recorded a few times. The chain combines TRBV29-1 with TRBJ2-7, with 7 bases lining up with TRBD1. The germline gives CDR1 SQVTM, CDR2 ANQGSEA. The V and J ends lost 5 bases and 2 bases, in that order; junction bases with no gene match: 6. The CDR3 is made up of 13 amino acids. In nucleotides, the CDR3 is TGCAGCGTTTCTGGGACAGTGGCCTACGAGCAGTACTTC. It specifies CSVSGTVAYEQYF.

As regards this clonotype: The junction departs from the called germline gene at one end, perhaps through a read error. The chain links TRBV10-3 to TRBJ2-1, with D unresolved. The V gene's germline CDR1 is ENHRY and CDR2 SYGVKD. The CDR3 is 15 amino acids. The CDR3 DNA is TGTGCCATCAGTGAAAACGAGACTCCTATCAATGGGCAGTTCTTC. This gives the protein CAISENETPINGQFF.

Comments on this clonotype: One junction end does not reproduce the germline sequence, and a read error may be involved. The chain joins TRBV7-2 to TRBJ2-3; a possible D gene is TRBD2 (7 bases). The CDR3 runs to 17 residues. Looked up from germline, CDR1 is SGHTA and CDR2 is FQGNSA. CDR3 bases: TGTGCCAACAGCATAAGTGGGGGGGCGGACAGCCCAGATACGCAGTATTTT. Its protein product is CANSISGGADSPDTQYF.

The chain links TRBV9 to TRBJ2-7; D is perhaps TRBD1 (6 bases). The CDR3 is 14 amino acids. Looked up from germline, CDR1 is SGDLS and CDR2 is YYNGEE. V was shortened by 4 bases and J by 0 bases, with 11 bases between the two germline ends. The CDR3 protein is CASSYGQSSYEQYF. The CDR3 nucleotides are TGTGCCAGCAGCTACGGACAGAGCTCCTACGAGCAGTACTTC.

The chain joins TRBV6-1 to TRBJ1-4; D remains unclear. The CDR3 sequence is 13 residues long. The V end was cut by 0 bases, the J end by 14 bases, with 13 bases between. CDR1 and CDR2 (germline): MNHNS, SASEGT. As DNA, the CDR3 is TGTGCCAGCAGTGAAGCGCTTATCTACTGGCTGTTTTTT. The encoded protein is CASSEALIYWLFF.